In its sample, the clone carrying this TCR beta chain was seen a few times. Each CDR3 protein gets one entry after TCRdb re-called the RT-PCR reads with MiXCR. The sample shows about 700,000 distinct CDR3 sequences, 14% of them seen only once. The CDR3 is 17 residues long. The germline CDR1 and CDR2 sequences are DFQATT and SNEGSKA (reference sequence). V lost 6 bases and J lost 3; bases outside the gene matches: 8. Sequenced material: memory CD4+ T cells from blood. The receptor comes from a female donor in good health, serving as a healthy control. The J gene is TRBJ2-1, the V gene TRBV20-1; 16 nucleotides align to TRBD2. This CDR3 is CSAKPGLAGGYYNEQFF. CDR3 sequence (DNA): TGCAGTGCAAAACCGGGACTAGCGGGAGGGTACTACAATGAGCAGTTCTTC.